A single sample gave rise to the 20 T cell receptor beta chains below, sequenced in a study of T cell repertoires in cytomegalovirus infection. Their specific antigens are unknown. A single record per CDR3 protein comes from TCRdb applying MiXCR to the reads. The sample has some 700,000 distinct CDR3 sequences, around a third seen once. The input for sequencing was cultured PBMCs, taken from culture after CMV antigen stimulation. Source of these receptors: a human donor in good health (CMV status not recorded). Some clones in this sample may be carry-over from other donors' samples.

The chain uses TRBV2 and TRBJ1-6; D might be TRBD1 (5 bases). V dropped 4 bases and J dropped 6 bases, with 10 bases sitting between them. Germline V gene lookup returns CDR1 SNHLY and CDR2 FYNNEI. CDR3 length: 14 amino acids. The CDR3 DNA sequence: TGTGCCAGCAGTGTGGGGGTGGGTAATTCACCCCTCCACTTT. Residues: CASSVGVGNSPLHF.

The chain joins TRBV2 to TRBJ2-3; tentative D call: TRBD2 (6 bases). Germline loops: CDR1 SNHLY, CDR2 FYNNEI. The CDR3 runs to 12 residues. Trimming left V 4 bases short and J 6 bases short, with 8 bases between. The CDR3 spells CASSGDWDTQYF. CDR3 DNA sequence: TGTGCCAGCAGTGGGGACTGGGATACGCAGTATTTT.

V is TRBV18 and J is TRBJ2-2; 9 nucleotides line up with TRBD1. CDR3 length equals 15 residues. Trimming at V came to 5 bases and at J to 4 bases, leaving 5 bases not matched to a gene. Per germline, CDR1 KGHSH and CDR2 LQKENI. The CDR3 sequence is CASSLWTGATGELFF. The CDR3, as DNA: TGTGCCAGCTCATTGTGGACAGGGGCCACCGGGGAGCTGTTTTTT.

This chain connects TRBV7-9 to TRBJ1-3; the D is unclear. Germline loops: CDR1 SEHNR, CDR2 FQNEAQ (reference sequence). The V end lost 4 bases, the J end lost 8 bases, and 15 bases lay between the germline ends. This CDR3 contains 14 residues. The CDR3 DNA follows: TGTGCCAGCAGCTCTGAGACACATTGGCACACCATATATTTT. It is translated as CASSSETHWHTIYF.

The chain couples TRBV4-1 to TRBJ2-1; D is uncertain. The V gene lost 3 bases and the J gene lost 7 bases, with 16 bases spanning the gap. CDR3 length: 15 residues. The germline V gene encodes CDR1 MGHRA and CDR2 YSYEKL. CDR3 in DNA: TGCGCCAGCAGCCATCGGCACTCACGGTCAAATGAGCAGTTCTTC. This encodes CASSHRHSRSNEQFF.

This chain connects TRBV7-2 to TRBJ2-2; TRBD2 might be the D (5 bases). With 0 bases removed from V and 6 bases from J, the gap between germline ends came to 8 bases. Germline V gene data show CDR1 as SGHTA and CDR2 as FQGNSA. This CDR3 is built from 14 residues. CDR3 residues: CASSLAEGAGELFF. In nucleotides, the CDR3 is TGTGCCAGCAGCTTAGCTGAGGGAGCCGGGGAGCTGTTTTTT.

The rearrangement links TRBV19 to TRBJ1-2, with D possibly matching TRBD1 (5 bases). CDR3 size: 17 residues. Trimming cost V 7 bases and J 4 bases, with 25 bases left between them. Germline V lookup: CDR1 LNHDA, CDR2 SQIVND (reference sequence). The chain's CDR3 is CASTTTPSRGAIYGYTF. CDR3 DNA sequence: TGTGCCAGTACCACCACCCCCTCCCGGGGCGCGATCTATGGCTACACCTTC.

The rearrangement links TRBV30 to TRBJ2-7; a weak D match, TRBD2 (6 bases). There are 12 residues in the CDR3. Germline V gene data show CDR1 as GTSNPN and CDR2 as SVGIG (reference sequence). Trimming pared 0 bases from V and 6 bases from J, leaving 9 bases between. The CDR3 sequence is CAWSVSGVEQYF. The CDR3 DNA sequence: TGTGCCTGGAGTGTTTCGGGGGTCGAGCAGTACTTC.

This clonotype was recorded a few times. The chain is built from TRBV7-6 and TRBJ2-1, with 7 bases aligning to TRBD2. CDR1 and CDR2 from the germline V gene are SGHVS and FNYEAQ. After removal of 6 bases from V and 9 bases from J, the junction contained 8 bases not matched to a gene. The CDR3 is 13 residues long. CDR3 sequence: CASSPQAGLEQFF. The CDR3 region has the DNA TGTGCCAGCAGTCCCCAAGCGGGGCTTGAGCAGTTCTTC. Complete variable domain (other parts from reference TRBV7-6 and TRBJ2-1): GAGVSQSPRYKVTKRGQDVALRCDPISGHVSLYWYRQALGQGPEFLTYFNYEAQQDKSGLPNDRFSAERPEGSISTLTIQRTEQRDSAMYRCASSPQAGLEQFFGPGTRLTVL.

CDR3 DNA: TGTGCCACCCGGGACGGGGGGCAGCCCCAGCATTTT. It is translated as CATRDGGQPQHF. The chain carries TRBV19 and TRBJ1-5; TRBD1 is a possible D gene (5 bases). The V end lost 10 bases, the J end lost 7 bases, and 14 bases lay between the germline ends. CDR1 and CDR2 from the germline V gene are LNHDA and SQIVND (reference sequence). The CDR3 is 12 amino acids.

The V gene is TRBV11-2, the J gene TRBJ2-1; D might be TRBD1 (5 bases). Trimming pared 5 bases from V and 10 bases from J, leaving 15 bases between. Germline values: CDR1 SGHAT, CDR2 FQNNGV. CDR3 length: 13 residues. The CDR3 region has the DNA TGTGCCAGCAGCCCCCCCCGGCAGGGAGAGCAGTTCTTC. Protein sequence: CASSPPRQGEQFF.

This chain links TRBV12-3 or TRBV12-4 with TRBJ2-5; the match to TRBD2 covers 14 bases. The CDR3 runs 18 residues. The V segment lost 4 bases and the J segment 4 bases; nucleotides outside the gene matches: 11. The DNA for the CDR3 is TGTGCCAGCAGTTCATCAGGGACTAGCGGGGGATTCGGAGAGACCCAGTACTTC. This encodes CASSSSGTSGGFGETQYF.

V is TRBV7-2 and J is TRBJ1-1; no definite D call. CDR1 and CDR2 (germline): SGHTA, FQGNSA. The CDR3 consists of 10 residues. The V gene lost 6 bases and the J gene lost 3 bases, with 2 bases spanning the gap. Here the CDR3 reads CASRYTEAFF. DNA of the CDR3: TGTGCCAGCAGGTACACTGAAGCTTTCTTT. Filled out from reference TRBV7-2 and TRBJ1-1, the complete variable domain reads GAGVSQSPSNKVTEKGKDVELRCDPISGHTALYWYRQSLGQGLEFLIYFQGNSAPDKSGLPSDRFSAERTGGSVSTLTIQRTQQEDSAVYLCASRYTEAFFGQGTRLTVV.

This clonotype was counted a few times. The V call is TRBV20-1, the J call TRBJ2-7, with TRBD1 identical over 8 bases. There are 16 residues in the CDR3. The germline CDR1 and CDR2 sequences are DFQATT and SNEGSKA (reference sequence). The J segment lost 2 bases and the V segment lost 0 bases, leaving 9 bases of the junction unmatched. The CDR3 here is CSARDPSAGGTYEQYF. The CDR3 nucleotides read TGCAGTGCTAGAGATCCGTCGGCAGGGGGCACCTACGAGCAGTACTTC.

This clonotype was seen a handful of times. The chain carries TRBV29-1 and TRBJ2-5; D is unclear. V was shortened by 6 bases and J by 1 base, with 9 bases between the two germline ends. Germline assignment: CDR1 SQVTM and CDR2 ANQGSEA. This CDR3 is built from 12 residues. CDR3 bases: TGCAGCGTACTTACCGTCCAAGAGACCCAGTACTTC. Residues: CSVLTVQETQYF.

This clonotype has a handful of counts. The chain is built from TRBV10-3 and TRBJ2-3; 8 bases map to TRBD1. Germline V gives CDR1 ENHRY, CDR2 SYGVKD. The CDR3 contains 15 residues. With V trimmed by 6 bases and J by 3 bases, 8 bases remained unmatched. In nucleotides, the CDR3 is TGTGCCATCAGGCCCGGACAGGGAGAAACAGATACGCAGTATTTT. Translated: CAIRPGQGETDTQYF.

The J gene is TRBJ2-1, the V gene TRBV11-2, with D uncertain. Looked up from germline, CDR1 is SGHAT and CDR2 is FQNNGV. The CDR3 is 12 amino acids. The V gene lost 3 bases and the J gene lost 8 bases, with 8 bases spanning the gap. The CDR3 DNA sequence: TGTGCCAGCAGCTTGACTTGGTATGAGCAGTTCTTC. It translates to CASSLTWYEQFF.

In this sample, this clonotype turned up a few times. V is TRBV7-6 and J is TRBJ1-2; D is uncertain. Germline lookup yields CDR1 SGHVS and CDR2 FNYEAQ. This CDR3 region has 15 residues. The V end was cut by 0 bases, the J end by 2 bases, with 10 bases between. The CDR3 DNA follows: TGTGCCAGCAGCTTAGCCGGCAGTCCCAACTATGGCTACACCTTC. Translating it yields CASSLAGSPNYGYTF.

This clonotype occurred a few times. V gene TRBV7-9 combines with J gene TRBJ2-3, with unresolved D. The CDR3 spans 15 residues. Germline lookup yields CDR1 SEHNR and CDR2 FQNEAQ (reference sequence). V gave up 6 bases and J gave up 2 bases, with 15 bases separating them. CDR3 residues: CASSSSDRATDTQYF. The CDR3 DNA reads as TGTGCCAGCAGTTCATCCGACCGGGCCACAGATACGCAGTATTTT.

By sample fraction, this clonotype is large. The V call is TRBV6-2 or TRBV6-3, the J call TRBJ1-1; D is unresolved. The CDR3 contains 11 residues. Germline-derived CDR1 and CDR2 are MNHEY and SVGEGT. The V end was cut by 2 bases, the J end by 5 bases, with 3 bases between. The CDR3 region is CASSYGTEAFF. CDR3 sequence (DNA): TGTGCCAGCAGTTACGGGACTGAAGCTTTCTTT.